The 24 T cell receptor beta chains listed next were all sequenced from one sample in a study of OX40 agonist ivuxolimab in advanced cancers. Using immunoSEQ multiplex PCR, the repertoire was profiled, and TCRdb retains in-frame clones only, with some absent. This table has tens of thousands of clones, approximately 86% appearing once. Sequencing used CD4+ or CD8+ T cells sorted from blood, obtained in a trial of the OX40 agonist ivuxolimab. Receptors were obtained from an adult with an advanced solid tumor such as melanoma, head and neck, liver or kidney cancer.

CDR3 sequence: CASRSGTASSYEQYF. The CDR3 DNA reads as TGTGCCAGCAGGTCCGGGACAGCCAGCTCCTACGAGCAGTACTTC. The gene calls are TRBV7-2 and TRBJ2-7; TRBD1 aligns across 7 bases. The CDR3 consists of 15 residues. The V gene end was trimmed by 6 bases and the J gene end by 0 bases; junction bases not matched to a gene: 8. Germline values: CDR1 SGHTA, CDR2 FQGNSA.

The V gene is TRBV7-9, the J gene TRBJ1-1, with no clear D. CDR1 and CDR2 from the germline V gene are SEHNR and FQNEAQ (reference sequence). The V end lost 7 bases, the J end lost 1 base, and 10 bases lay between the germline ends. The CDR3 runs to 13 residues. The CDR3 loop is CASTRTANTEAFF. The CDR3 DNA is TGTGCCAGCACCCGGACGGCGAACACTGAAGCTTTCTTT.

V usage is TRBV14 and J usage is TRBJ2-1; D tentatively reads TRBD1 or TRBD2 (5 bases each). The CDR3 contains 16 residues. Trimming removed 1 base at V and 4 bases at J, with 14 bases between. Germline lookup yields CDR1 SGHDN and CDR2 FVKESK. The CDR3 DNA sequence: TGTGCCAGCAGCCAAGCGGGGTGGGGACCATACAATGAGCAGTTCTTC. It specifies CASSQAGWGPYNEQFF. The full variable domain, in which reference TRBV14 and TRBJ2-1 provide the parts outside the CDR3, is EAGVTQFPSHSVIEKGQTVTLRCDPISGHDNLYWYRRVMGKEIKFLLHFVKESKQDESGMPNNRFLAERTGGTYSTLKVQPAELEDSGVYFCASSQAGWGPYNEQFFGPGTRLTVL.

This sequence joins TRBV6-1 and TRBJ2-5, with no clear D. The CDR3 sequence is 14 residues long. Germline V lookup: CDR1 MNHNS, CDR2 SASEGT. V was clipped by 7 bases and J by 3 bases, with 15 bases between them. CDR3 region: CASKGLAAKETQYF. In nucleotides, the CDR3 is TGTGCCAGCAAAGGGTTGGCGGCTAAAGAGACCCAGTACTTC.

This clone turned up a few times. The V call is TRBV6-1, the J call TRBJ1-5; no firm D call. The CDR3 extends over 11 amino acids. Per the germline V gene, CDR1 is MNHNS and CDR2 is SASEGT. The ends were cut back, 2 bases at V and 6 bases at J, with 2 bases in the middle. The DNA of the CDR3 is TGTGCCAGCAGTGAATTTCAGCCCCAGCATTTT. Translated: CASSEFQPQHF.

The genes are TRBV2 and TRBJ1-2; TRBD1 agrees at 12 bases. Looked up from germline, CDR1 is SNHLY and CDR2 is FYNNEI. The CDR3 is made up of 13 amino acids. The junction had 7 bases not matched to a gene; V was cut back by 7 bases and J by 10 bases. This CDR3 is CASMGDRGRLYTF. The CDR3 DNA reads as TGTGCCAGCATGGGGGACAGGGGGCGTCTCTACACCTTC.

The gene calls are TRBV5-1 and TRBJ1-6, with a weak D call TRBD1 (5 bases). The CDR3 length is 14 residues. The germline gives CDR1 SGHRS, CDR2 YFSETQ. V dropped 0 bases and J dropped 6 bases, with 7 bases sitting between them. CDR3 DNA sequence: TGCGCCAGCAGCTTGGTTGGGGGTAATTCACCCCTCCACTTT. Translating gives CASSLVGGNSPLHF.

This clone showed up just a few times. This chain links TRBV2 with TRBJ2-7; D is unclear. This CDR3 region has 12 residues. V was cut by 8 bases and J by 2 bases, with 10 bases left in between. Germline loops: CDR1 SNHLY, CDR2 FYNNEI. DNA for the CDR3: TGTGCCAGCGGGCGCGGAACCTACGAGCAGTACTTC. Translating it yields CASGRGTYEQYF.

The genes are TRBV7-9 and TRBJ2-5; D is unresolved. This CDR3 has 15 amino acids. The germline CDR1 and CDR2 sequences are SEHNR and FQNEAQ (reference sequence). Trimming shortened V by 5 bases and J by 2 bases, and 15 bases separated the two germline ends. The CDR3 loop reads CASSRNTRIQETQYF. The CDR3 DNA reads TGTGCCAGCAGCAGAAACACGAGGATACAAGAGACCCAGTACTTC. Full variable domain (remainder filled in from reference TRBV7-9 and TRBJ2-5): DTGVSQNPRHKITKRGQNVTFRCDPISEHNRLYWYRQTLGQGPEFLTYFQNEAQLEKSRLLSDRFSAERPKGSFSTLEIQRTEQGDSAMYLCASSRNTRIQETQYFGPGTRLLVL.

The chain recombines TRBV28 with TRBJ1-1, with D possibly TRBD1 on 6 matching bases. The germline V and J ends were trimmed by 3 bases and 2 bases, with 13 bases remaining between them. Germline-derived CDR1 and CDR2 are MDHEN and SYDVKM. This CDR3 is built from 15 residues. The CDR3 DNA is TGTGCCAGCAGTTTTGGTGGGGGCCTTAACACTGAAGCTTTCTTT. This encodes CASSFGGGLNTEAFF.

The rearrangement uses TRBV29-1 and TRBJ2-1; TRBD2 aligns across 9 bases. After removal of 4 bases from V and 6 bases from J, the junction contained 7 bases not matched to a gene. CDR1 and CDR2 (germline): SQVTM, ANQGSEA. The CDR3 covers 14 residues. As DNA, the CDR3 is TGCAGCGTTGGTCTAGCGGGATTGAGCAATGAGCAGTTCTTC. Protein: CSVGLAGLSNEQFF.

The chain combines TRBV7-9 with TRBJ2-7, with 13 bases identical to TRBD2. CDR1 and CDR2 from the germline V gene are SEHNR and FQNEAQ (reference sequence). The CDR3 covers 15 residues. The V and J ends lost 4 bases and 6 bases, in that order; junction bases with no gene match: 6. This CDR3 reads CASSSWTSGGTEQYF. In DNA, the CDR3 is TGTGCCAGCAGCTCCTGGACTAGCGGGGGAACCGAGCAGTACTTC.

The V call is TRBV5-5, the J call TRBJ1-2, with D possibly matching TRBD1 (5 bases). The CDR3 has 13 residues. From germline, CDR1 is SGHKS and CDR2 YYEKEE (reference sequence). Trimming removed 5 bases at V and 2 bases at J, with 10 bases between. As DNA, the CDR3 is TGTGCCAGCAGGGCGACAGTCAACTATGGCTACACCTTC. Its protein product is CASRATVNYGYTF.

V is TRBV7-3 and J is TRBJ1-1; tentatively, D is TRBD1 (5 bases). The CDR3 has 13 residues. With 3 bases removed from V and 6 bases from J, the gap between germline ends came to 11 bases. CDR1 is SGHTA, CDR2 FQGTGA, per germline. In nucleotides, the CDR3 is TGTGCCAGCAGCTTCCAGGGTAAAGCTGAAGCTTTCTTT. This translates into CASSFQGKAEAFF.

The CDR3 DNA follows: TGTGCCAGCAGCTTAGACGGGAACCTAATCAATCAGCCCCAGCATTTT. Translating gives CASSLDGNLINQPQHF. This sequence joins TRBV7-9 and TRBJ1-5; no firm D call. Germline assignment: CDR1 SEHNR and CDR2 FQNEAQ (reference sequence). V lost 1 base to trimming and J lost 3 bases, with 13 bases between them. The CDR3 has 16 residues.

The V gene is TRBV6-1, the J gene TRBJ2-4; D is undetermined. Germline V gene sequence: CDR1 MNHNS, CDR2 SASEGT. The ends were cut back, 0 bases at V and 8 bases at J, with 5 bases in the middle. The CDR3 runs 12 residues. The DNA for the CDR3 is TGTGCCAGCAGTGAAGCAGGGTACATTCAGTACTTC. Translated, it gives CASSEAGYIQYF.

The chain carries TRBV19 and TRBJ1-4, with no clear D. Germline assignment: CDR1 LNHDA and CDR2 SQIVND (reference sequence). V lost 5 bases and J 0 bases, leaving 7 bases between the germline ends. CDR3 length: 14 residues. CDR3 DNA: TGTGCCAGTAGTCTTTATTCAACTAATGAAAAACTGTTTTTT. This encodes CASSLYSTNEKLFF.

The chain carries TRBV18 and TRBJ1-1; D unresolved. This CDR3 is built from 13 residues. The germline CDR1 and CDR2 sequences are KGHSH and LQKENI. Trimming cost V 1 base and J 7 bases, with 10 bases left between them. CDR3 nucleotides: TGTGCCAGCTCACCACTTTCGATGGGTGAAGCTTTCTTT. Its protein product is CASSPLSMGEAFF.

The chain couples TRBV28 to TRBJ1-4; 8 bases agree with TRBD1. Germline V gene data show CDR1 as MDHEN and CDR2 as SYDVKM. J was trimmed by 8 bases and V by 4 bases; bases with no gene match: 6. CDR3 length equals 14 residues. CDR3 region: CASSSQGAREKLFF. The CDR3 coding sequence is TGTGCCAGCAGTTCTCAGGGGGCGCGGGAAAAACTGTTTTTT. The full variable domain, rest sourced from reference TRBV28 and TRBJ1-4, is DVKVTQSSRYLVKRTGEKVFLECVQDMDHENMFWYRQDPGLGLRLIYFSYDVKMKEKGDIPEGYSVSREKKERFSLILESASTNQTSMYLCASSSQGAREKLFFGSGTQLSVL.

This chain links TRBV19 with TRBJ2-1, with D perhaps TRBD1 (5 bases). The V and J ends lost 4 bases and 8 bases respectively, with 6 bases between them. Germline V gene data show CDR1 as LNHDA and CDR2 as SQIVND (reference sequence). The CDR3 length is 11 residues. In DNA form, the CDR3 reads TGTGCCAGTAGTAGACAGTATGAGCAGTTCTTC. Protein: CASSRQYEQFF.

This clone was detected only a few times. The chain is built from TRBV19 and TRBJ1-2; tentative D call: TRBD1 (5 bases). Germline V lookup: CDR1 LNHDA, CDR2 SQIVND (reference sequence). The CDR3 has 13 residues. V was clipped by 7 bases and J by 4 bases, with 13 bases between them. The CDR3: CASTPGRSYGYTF. The CDR3 DNA reads TGTGCCAGTACACCAGGGAGGAGCTATGGCTACACCTTC.

This clone was detected only once. V usage is TRBV6-1 and J usage is TRBJ2-3; TRBD2 might be the D (6 bases). This CDR3 has 17 amino acids. V lost 3 bases, J lost 3 bases, and 19 bases lay in between. Germline assignment: CDR1 MNHNS and CDR2 SASEGT. The CDR3 nucleotides are TGTGCCAGCAGTGATGATCGCGGGAATCCTTCGACAGATACGCAGTATTTT. Amino acid sequence: CASSDDRGNPSTDTQYF.

This clone was observed a handful of times. The junction does not match germline at one end; this may be a read error. The CDR3 DNA is TGTGCCAGCAGCTTAGGGGGTGAAAAACTGCTTTTT. It is translated as CASSLGGEKLLF. This rearrangement joins TRBV5-6 to TRBJ1-4; maybe TRBD1 (6 bases). Looked up from germline, CDR1 is SGHDT and CDR2 is YYEEEE. The CDR3 sequence is 12 residues long. The whole variable domain, filled in from reference TRBV5-6 and TRBJ1-4, reads DAGVTQSPTHLIKTRGQQVTLRCSPKSGHDTVSWYQQALGQGPQFIFQYYEEEERQRGNFPDRFSGHQFPNYSSELNVNALLLGDSALYLCASSLGGEKLLFGSGTQLSVL.

The CDR3 loop reads CASNDRVAYEQYF. The CDR3 DNA reads TGTGCCAGCAACGACCGGGTTGCCTACGAGCAGTACTTC. The genes are TRBV6-6 and TRBJ2-7; D not resolved. This CDR3 contains 13 residues. The V gene's germline CDR1 is MNHNY and CDR2 SVGAGI (reference sequence). The V and J ends lost 7 bases and 2 bases respectively, with 12 bases between them.